This T cell receptor beta chain was recorded in a study of T cell responses to AZD1222 COVID-19 vaccine. Overall study results and limits: Clonal diversity was possibly underestimated, and white British individuals and females predominated among donors. Repertoire sampling was restricted to post-peak T cell response timepoints.

The assay was immunoSEQ multiplex PCR, and TCRdb's table has in-frame clones only and misses some. The sample consists of tens of thousands of clones, approximately 91% of them appearing once. Worth noting for this clone: Antigen specificity is unknown.

Between the trimmed V and J ends, which lost 0 bases and 5 bases, there was a span of 23 bases. The CDR3 runs to 18 residues. CDR1 and CDR2 (germline): SGDLS, YYNGEE. The specimen was peripheral blood, collected on day 0 of AZD1222 vaccination. V usage is TRBV9 and J usage is TRBJ1-1; D might be TRBD1 (6 bases). This receptor was obtained from an adult in good health. CDR3 in amino acids: CASSVGTWGGRRKTEAFF. DNA for the CDR3: TGTGCCAGCAGCGTAGGAACGTGGGGGGGGCGAAGGAAGACTGAAGCTTTCTTT.